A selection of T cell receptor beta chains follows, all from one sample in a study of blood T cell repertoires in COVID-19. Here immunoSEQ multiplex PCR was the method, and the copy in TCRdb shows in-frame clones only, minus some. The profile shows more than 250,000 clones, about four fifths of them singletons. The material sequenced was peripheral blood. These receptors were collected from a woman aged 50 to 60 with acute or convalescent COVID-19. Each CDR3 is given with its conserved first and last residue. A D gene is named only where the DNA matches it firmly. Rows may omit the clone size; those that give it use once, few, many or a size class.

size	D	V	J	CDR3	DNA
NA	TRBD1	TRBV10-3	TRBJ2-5	CAISEKKGQGEETQYF	TGTGCCATCAGTGAGAAAAAGGGACAGGGAGAAGAGACCCAGTACTTC
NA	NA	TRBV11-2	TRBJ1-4	CASSSHGGANEKLFF	TGTGCCAGCAGCTCCCATGGCGGGGCGAATGAAAAACTGTTTTTT
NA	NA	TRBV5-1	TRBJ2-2	CASSLEWSYTGELFF	TGCGCCAGCAGCTTGGAGTGGAGCTACACCGGGGAGCTGTTTTTT
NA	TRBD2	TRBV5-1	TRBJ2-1	CASSLTTSGSYNEQFF	TGCGCCAGCAGCTTGACCACTAGCGGGAGCTACAATGAGCAGTTCTTC
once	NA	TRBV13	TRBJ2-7	CASSLDAAGSYEQYF	TGTGCCAGCAGCTTAGACGCCGCGGGCTCCTACGAGCAGTACTTC
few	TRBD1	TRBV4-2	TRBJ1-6	CASSQGSTGKDSPLHF	TGTGCCAGCAGCCAGGGCTCGACAGGGAAAGACTCACCCCTCCACTTT
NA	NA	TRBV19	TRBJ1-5	CASSIVGDQPQHF	TGTGCCAGTAGTATAGTCGGGGATCAGCCCCAGCATTTT
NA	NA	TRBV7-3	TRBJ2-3	CASSFLTDTQYF	TGTGCCAGCAGCTTCTTGACAGATACGCAGTATTTT
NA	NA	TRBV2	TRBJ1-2	CASRVPDKVGYTF	TGTGCCAGCAGGGTCCCGGACAAGGTGGGCTACACCTTC
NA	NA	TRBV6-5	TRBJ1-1	CASILEANTEAFF	TGTGCCAGCATTCTAGAGGCGAACACTGAAGCTTTCTTT
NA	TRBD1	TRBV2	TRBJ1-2	CASRMDREAGGYTF	TGTGCCAGCAGGATGGACAGGGAGGCGGGAGGCTACACCTTC
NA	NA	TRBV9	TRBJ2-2	CASSPVGGNTGELFF	TGTGCCAGCAGCCCCGTGGGGGGGAACACCGGGGAGCTGTTTTTT
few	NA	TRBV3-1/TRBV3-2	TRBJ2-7	CASSPTRGSYEQYF	TGTGCCAGCAGCCCGACCAGGGGATCCTACGAGCAGTACTTC
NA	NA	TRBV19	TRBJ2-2	CARGTRTGELFF	TGTGCCAGGGGGACACGCACCGGGGAGCTGTTTTTT
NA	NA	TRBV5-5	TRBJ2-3	CASSRRQTDTQYF	TGTGCCAGCAGCCGTCGACAAACAGATACGCAGTATTTT
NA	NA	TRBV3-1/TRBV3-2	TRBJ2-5	CASNGEWETQYF	TGTGCCAGCAATGGGGAGTGGGAGACCCAGTACTTC
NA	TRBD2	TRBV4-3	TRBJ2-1	CASSLSSGANEQFF	TGCGCCAGCAGCCTGTCTAGCGGGGCCAATGAGCAGTTCTTC
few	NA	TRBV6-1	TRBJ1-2	CASSDLYGYTF	TGTGCCAGCAGTGACCTCTATGGCTACACCTTC
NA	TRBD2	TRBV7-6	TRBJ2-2	CASSPSGTGPGELFF	TGTGCCAGCAGCCCCAGCGGGACCGGACCCGGGGAGCTGTTTTTT
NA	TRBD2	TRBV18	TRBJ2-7	CASSPTLAGSSYEQYF	TGTGCCAGCTCACCGACCCTAGCGGGTTCCTCCTACGAGCAGTACTTC
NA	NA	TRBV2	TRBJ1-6	CASSEARSYNSPLHF	TGTGCCAGCAGTGAAGCGCGCTCCTATAATTCACCCCTCCACTTT
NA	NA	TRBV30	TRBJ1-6	CAWSWGTNSPLHF	TGTGCCTGGAGTTGGGGGACAAATTCACCCCTCCACTTT
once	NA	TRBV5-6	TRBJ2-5	CASSSNRFALKETQYF	TGTGCCAGCAGTTCGAACAGGTTCGCCTTGAAAGAGACCCAGTACTTC
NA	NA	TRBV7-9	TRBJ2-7	CASSLSAGSYEQYF	TGTGCCAGCAGCTTATCGGCAGGCTCCTACGAGCAGTACTTC
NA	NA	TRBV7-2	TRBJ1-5	CASRDKSGDQPQHF	TGTGCCAGCAGGGACAAGAGCGGGGATCAGCCCCAGCATTTT
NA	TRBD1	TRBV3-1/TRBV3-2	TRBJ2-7	CASSQGGQAHRSEQYF	TGTGCCAGCAGCCAAGGGGGACAGGCCCACCGCTCCGAGCAGTACTTC
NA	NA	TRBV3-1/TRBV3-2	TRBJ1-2	CASSQDLRRLSYGYTF	TGTGCCAGCAGCCAAGATCTGAGGAGGTTAAGCTATGGCTACACCTTC
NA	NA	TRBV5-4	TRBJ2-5	CASSPPQGVRETQYF	TGTGCCAGCAGCCCACCCCAAGGGGTTAGGGAGACCCAGTACTTC
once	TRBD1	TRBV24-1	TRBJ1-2	CATSDGQVTGYTF	TGTGCCACCAGTGACGGACAGGTGACGGGCTACACCTTC
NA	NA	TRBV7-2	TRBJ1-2	CASSSHGRGSTF	TGTGCCAGCAGCTCTCACGGCAGGGGTAGCACCTTC
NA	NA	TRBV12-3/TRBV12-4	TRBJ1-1	CASSDQWNTEAFF	TGTGCCAGCAGCGATCAGTGGAACACTGAAGCTTTCTTT
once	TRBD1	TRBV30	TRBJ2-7	CAWRPGQGSYEQYF	TGTGCCTGGCGTCCGGGACAGGGCTCCTACGAGCAGTACTTC
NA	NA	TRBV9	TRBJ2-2	CASSLNLAGELFF	TGTGCCAGCAGCCTAAATCTTGCCGGGGAGCTGTTTTTT
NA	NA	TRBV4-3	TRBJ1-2	CASSQGTGKYYGYTF	TGCGCCAGCAGCCAAGGGACGGGAAAGTACTATGGCTACACCTTC
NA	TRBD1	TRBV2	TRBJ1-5	CASSGTGGAGGQPQHF	TGTGCCAGCAGTGGGACAGGGGGCGCGGGTGGTCAGCCCCAGCATTTT
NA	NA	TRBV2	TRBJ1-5	CASSVTGPDYQPQHF	TGTGCCAGCAGCGTAACAGGGCCTGATTATCAGCCCCAGCATTTT
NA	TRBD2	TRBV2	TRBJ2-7	CARTLAVMVYEQYF	TGTGCCAGGACACTAGCGGTTATGGTCTACGAGCAGTACTTC
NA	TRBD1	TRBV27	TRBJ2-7	CASSPSRTGRPYEQYF	TGTGCCAGCAGTCCGTCACGGACAGGGAGGCCCTACGAGCAGTACTTC
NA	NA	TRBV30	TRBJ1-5	CAWSVPGVGNQPQHF	TGTGCCTGGAGTGTACCAGGGGTCGGCAATCAGCCCCAGCATTTT
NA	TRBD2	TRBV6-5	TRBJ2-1	CASSGTTPNEQFF	TGTGCCAGCTCCGGGACTACCCCCAATGAGCAGTTCTTC
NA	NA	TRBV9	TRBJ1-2	CASSVNQGNYGYTF	TGTGCCAGCAGCGTAAATCAGGGGAACTATGGCTACACCTTC
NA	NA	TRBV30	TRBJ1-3	CAWSSGSGNTIYF	TGTGCCTGGAGCTCAGGCTCTGGAAACACCATATATTTT
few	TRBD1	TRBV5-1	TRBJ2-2	CASNRQGADTGELFF	TGCGCCAGCAACCGACAGGGGGCGGACACCGGGGAGCTGTTTTTT
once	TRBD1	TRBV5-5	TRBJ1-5	CASSPGQGRDQPQHF	TGTGCCAGCAGCCCGGGACAGGGGAGGGATCAGCCCCAGCATTTT
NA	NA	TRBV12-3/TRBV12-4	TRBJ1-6	CASSTRNSPLHF	TGTGCCAGCAGTACACGTAATTCACCCCTCCACTTT
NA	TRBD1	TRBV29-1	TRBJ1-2	CSVEKNRGHGYGYTF	TGCAGCGTTGAAAAAAACAGGGGGCACGGCTATGGCTACACCTTC
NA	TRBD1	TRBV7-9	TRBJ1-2	CASSLDDRGSGYTF	TGTGCCAGCAGCTTAGATGACAGGGGAAGTGGCTACACCTTC
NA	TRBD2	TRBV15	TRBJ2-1	CATSIAGEINEQFF	TGTGCCACCAGTATAGCGGGAGAGATCAATGAGCAGTTCTTC
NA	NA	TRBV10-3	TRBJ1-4	CAISESLSSSEKLFF	TGTGCCATCAGTGAGTCCCTGAGTTCAAGTGAAAAACTGTTTTTT
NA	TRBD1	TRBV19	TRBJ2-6	CASSPGRQGKSSGANVLTF	TGTGCCAGTAGTCCTGGGCGACAGGGAAAAAGCTCTGGGGCCAACGTCCTGACTTTC
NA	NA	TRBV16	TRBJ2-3	CASSLQFTDTQYF	TGTGCCAGCAGCTTACAGTTTACAGATACGCAGTATTTT
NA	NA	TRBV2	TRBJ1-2	CASSRQSLEGYTF	TGTGCCAGCAGCCGACAGAGCCTGGAGGGCTACACCTTC
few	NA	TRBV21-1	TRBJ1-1	CASSKAGPGTGDGAFF	TGTGCCAGCAGCAAAGCCGGTCCCGGGACAGGGGACGGGGCTTTCTTT
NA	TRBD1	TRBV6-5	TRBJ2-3	CASLFTGADTQYF	TGTGCCAGTCTGTTTACAGGGGCAGATACGCAGTATTTT
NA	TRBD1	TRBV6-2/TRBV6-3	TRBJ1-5	CASSYGTGGNQPQHF	TGTGCCAGCAGTTACGGGACAGGCGGTAATCAGCCCCAGCATTTT
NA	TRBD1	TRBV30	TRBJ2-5	CAWSEGTAAETQYF	TGTGCCTGGAGTGAGGGGACAGCCGCCGAGACCCAGTACTTC
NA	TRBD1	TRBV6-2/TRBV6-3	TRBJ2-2	CASSTGGTNTGELFF	TGTGCCAGCAGTACAGGGGGGACGAACACCGGGGAGCTGTTTTTT
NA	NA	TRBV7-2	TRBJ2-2	CAGSGSADTGELFF	TGTGCTGGGTCGGGTTCGGCGGACACCGGGGAGCTGTTTTTT